The 31 T cell receptor beta chains listed next were all sequenced from one sample in a study of cytomegalovirus exposure and HLA in healthy donors. With 60 Vbeta and 13 Jbeta primers, the PCR was carried out. The data were produced by immunoSEQ multiplex PCR, yet TCRdb's version contains in-frame clones alone and is incomplete. The top ten hold 6.5% to 7.5% of the sample, which has roughly 150,000 clones, 82% seen once. Sequenced material: PBMCs. The receptors were sampled from a woman in her forties or fifties in good health and CMV-seropositive.

This CDR3 is CATVTASGANVLTF. The DNA for the CDR3 is TGTGCCACGGTTACCGCCTCGGGGGCCAACGTCCTGACTTTC. This chain links TRBV5-6 with TRBJ2-6; D uncertain. The CDR3 spans 14 residues. V lost 9 bases to trimming and J lost 4 bases, with 14 bases between them. From germline, CDR1 is SGHDT and CDR2 YYEEEE.

The DNA for the CDR3 is TGCGCCAGCAGCTCCGCGACAGGGAGCTCCTACGAGCAGTACTTC. This sequence encodes CASSSATGSSYEQYF. The J gene is TRBJ2-7, the V gene TRBV5-1; 7 nucleotides match TRBD1. Trimming at V came to 3 bases and at J to 0 bases, leaving 6 bases not matched to a gene. The CDR3 runs to 15 residues. The germline CDR1 and CDR2 sequences are SGHRS and YFSETQ.

CDR3 sequence: CAWSVNVAGVGNEQFF. In DNA, the CDR3 is TGTGCCTGGAGTGTTAACGTAGCGGGGGTTGGCAATGAGCAGTTCTTC. V usage is TRBV30 and J usage is TRBJ2-1; 9 bases are shared with TRBD2. Germline trimming cut 0 bases from V and 6 bases from J; bases unmatched to any gene: 9. The V gene's germline CDR1 is GTSNPN and CDR2 SVGIG (reference sequence). This CDR3 spans 16 amino acids.

The V gene is TRBV18, the J gene TRBJ1-3; 7 bases map to TRBD1. Germline V gene lookup returns CDR1 KGHSH and CDR2 LQKENI. CDR3 length equals 16 residues. V shed 4 bases, J shed 1 base, and the junction held 7 bases outside the gene matches. The CDR3 DNA reads TGTGCCAGCTCACGGGGAACCAGGGGGTCTGGAAACACCATATATTTT. Protein product: CASSRGTRGSGNTIYF.

The chain recombines TRBV7-9 with TRBJ1-3, with D hard to call. Germline V gives CDR1 SEHNR, CDR2 FQNEAQ (reference sequence). V lost 4 bases, J lost 2 bases, and 6 bases lay in between. CDR3 length equals 13 residues. The CDR3 here is CASSSPAGNTIYF. The CDR3 DNA reads TGTGCCAGCAGCTCGCCAGCTGGAAACACCATATATTTT. Based on the CDR3 plus reference TRBV7-9 and TRBJ1-3, the full variable domain is DTGVSQNPRHKITKRGQNVTFRCDPISEHNRLYWYRQTLGQGPEFLTYFQNEAQLEKSRLLSDRFSAERPKGSFSTLEIQRTEQGDSAMYLCASSSPAGNTIYFGEGSWLTVV.

CDR3 residues: CASSPGTGGTEAFF. CDR3 nucleotides: TGTGCCAGCAGCCCAGGGACAGGGGGCACTGAAGCTTTCTTT. The rearrangement links TRBV7-2 to TRBJ1-1, with 11 positions matching TRBD1. V shed 5 bases and J 4 bases; nucleotides not matched to a gene: 3. The CDR3 is made up of 14 amino acids. CDR1 SGHTA and CDR2 FQGNSA come from the germline V gene. Supplemented by reference TRBV7-2 and TRBJ1-1, the full variable domain reads GAGVSQSPSNKVTEKGKDVELRCDPISGHTALYWYRQSLGQGLEFLIYFQGNSAPDKSGLPSDRFSAERTGGSVSTLTIQRTQQEDSAVYLCASSPGTGGTEAFFGQGTRLTVV.

The chain couples TRBV27 to TRBJ2-2, with TRBD2 matching over 7 bases. The trim removed 5 bases at V and 7 bases at J, leaving 1 base unmatched. The CDR3 extends over 12 amino acids. Germline CDR1 is MNHEY and CDR2 is SMNVEV (reference sequence). In DNA, the CDR3 is TGTGCCAGCAGTCGGGGGGACGGGGAGCTGTTTTTT. It translates to CASSRGDGELFF.

The V gene is TRBV6-5, the J gene TRBJ1-6, with D tentatively TRBD1 (5 bases). This CDR3 is 15 amino acids long. The V and J ends lost 6 bases and 5 bases respectively, with 14 bases between them. Germline CDR1 is MNHEY and CDR2 is SVGAGI. The DNA for the CDR3 is TGTGCCAGCAGCAACGGGGGGAACAATAATTCACCCCTCCACTTT. Translation gives CASSNGGNNNSPLHF.

This chain joins TRBV6-6 and TRBJ1-2; tentatively, D is TRBD1 (5 bases). Deletions cut 2 bases from V and 4 bases from J, with 14 bases between. Germline V CDR1 and CDR2: MNHNY, SVGAGI (reference sequence). The CDR3 has 15 residues. CDR3 sequence: CASSYGQGRSYGYTF. The CDR3, as DNA: TGTGCCAGCAGTTACGGGCAGGGAAGGTCCTATGGCTACACCTTC.

The CDR3 DNA is TGTGCCAGCAGCAACCCCAGGGAGGGATACGAGCAGTACTTC. Protein product: CASSNPREGYEQYF. The chain employs TRBV21-1 and TRBJ2-7; the D call TRBD2 from the table was never checked on the DNA. TRBV21-1 is labeled a pseudogene. This CDR3 is built from 14 residues.

The genes are TRBV10-3 and TRBJ1-5, with 11 bases that match TRBD1. CDR1 is ENHRY, CDR2 SYGVKD, per germline. CDR3 length: 15 amino acids. Trimming took 2 bases from V and 7 from J; bases not matched to a gene: 4. The CDR3, as DNA: TGTGCCATCAGTGAGCCGGGACAGGGGGGGCAGCCCCAGCATTTT. It yields the protein CAISEPGQGGQPQHF.

This clone was counted once. This rearrangement joins TRBV27 to TRBJ1-1; D is perhaps TRBD1 (5 bases). The V end was cut by 5 bases, the J end by 4 bases, with 14 bases between. CDR3 size: 14 residues. Germline V gene lookup returns CDR1 MNHEY and CDR2 SMNVEV (reference sequence). The CDR3 is CASSPLRGSTEAFF. The CDR3 DNA follows: TGTGCCAGCAGTCCCTTGCGGGGGTCCACTGAAGCTTTCTTT.

The chain recombines TRBV9 with TRBJ1-2, with 10 bases identical to TRBD1. V lost 4 bases to trimming and J lost 4 bases; unmatched junction nucleotides: 7. The germline gives CDR1 SGDLS, CDR2 YYNGEE. The CDR3 extends over 15 amino acids. In nucleotides, the CDR3 is TGTGCCAGCAGCTTCCGGGACAGGGGTTCCTATGGCTACACCTTC. Translating it yields CASSFRDRGSYGYTF.

The V call is TRBV29-1, the J call TRBJ1-4; 7 nucleotides match TRBD1. Germline-derived CDR1 and CDR2 are SQVTM and ANQGSEA. The CDR3 is 13 amino acids. Trimming cost V 7 bases and J 8 bases; bases outside gene matches: 10. In DNA form, the CDR3 reads TGCAGCGCCACCCCGACAGGGACAGAAAAACTGTTTTTT. Residues: CSATPTGTEKLFF.

This chain joins TRBV5-4 and TRBJ2-7; 8 bases agree with TRBD2. V lost 4 bases, J lost 4 bases, and 7 bases stayed unmatched. The CDR3 runs 14 residues. Germline V gives CDR1 SGHNT, CDR2 YYREEE (reference sequence). The CDR3 DNA sequence: TGTGCCAGCAGCATTGACGGGGGGGCTTACGAGCAGTACTTC. This encodes CASSIDGGAYEQYF. The entire variable domain, with the rest obtained from reference TRBV5-4 and TRBJ2-7, is as follows: ETGVTQSPTHLIKTRGQQVTLRCSSQSGHNTVSWYQQALGQGPQFIFQYYREEENGRGNFPPRFSGLQFPNYSSELNVNALELDDSALYLCASSIDGGAYEQYFGPGTRLTVT.

The rearrangement joins TRBV2 to TRBJ1-1; 8 bases map to TRBD1. The CDR3 runs 14 residues. Trimming at V came to 9 bases and at J to 1 base, leaving 7 bases not matched to a gene. Germline V gene data show CDR1 as SNHLY and CDR2 as FYNNEI. CDR3 sequence (DNA): TGTGCCAGGTTTTACAGGGGGGGGAACACTGAAGCTTTCTTT. This gives the protein CARFYRGGNTEAFF.

This clone was observed a single time. The V gene is TRBV28, the J gene TRBJ2-5, with D hard to call. With the DNA end fitting TRBJ2-7 better, the J assignment may be wrong. The germline gives CDR1 MDHEN, CDR2 SYDVKM. CDR3 length equals 14 residues. The CDR3 DNA follows: TGTGCCAGCAGTTTAGGCCAGGTCCGCTACGAGCAGTACTTC. Translating gives CASSLGQVRYEQYF.

The chain combines TRBV18 with TRBJ2-6, with 8 bases identical to TRBD1. The CDR3 contains 18 residues. Per the germline V gene, CDR1 is KGHSH and CDR2 is LQKENI. V was pared by 4 bases and J by 4 bases, with 12 bases of the junction left unmatched. CDR3 region: CASSLYPQGVSGANVLTF. CDR3 nucleotide sequence: TGTGCCAGCTCACTCTATCCACAGGGGGTGAGCGGGGCCAACGTCCTGACTTTC.

This chain uses TRBV5-8 with TRBJ1-5; D possibly corresponds to TRBD1 (6 bases). The CDR3 is made up of 15 amino acids. The germline V gene has CDR1 SGHTS and CDR2 YDEGEE. The V end lost 0 bases, the J end lost 5 bases, and 12 bases lay between the germline ends. The CDR3 DNA sequence: TGTGCCAGCAGCTTGGTGTCAGGGGCTTATCAGCCCCAGCATTTT. This encodes CASSLVSGAYQPQHF.

The rearrangement links TRBV9 to TRBJ1-6, with TRBD1 matching 8 bases. Looked up from germline, CDR1 is SGDLS and CDR2 is YYNGEE. This CDR3 is built from 15 residues. V was pared by 0 bases and J by 8 bases, with 4 bases of the junction left unmatched. The CDR3 protein is CASSVDGQGDSPLHF. CDR3 DNA: TGTGCCAGCAGCGTAGACGGACAGGGTGATTCACCCCTCCACTTT.

The chain links TRBV29-1 to TRBJ2-7; D is perhaps TRBD1 (5 bases). CDR1 SQVTM and CDR2 ANQGSEA come from the germline V gene. V shed 4 bases and J shed 6 bases, with 13 bases lying between them. The CDR3 totals 12 residues. The CDR3 DNA is TGCAGCGTTGCTCACAGGTCGTTCGAGCAGTACTTC. This gives the protein CSVAHRSFEQYF.

The V and J genes are TRBV18 and TRBJ1-1; D gene unclear. V lost 3 bases to trimming and J lost 0 bases, with 8 bases between them. This CDR3 is built from 14 residues. Germline V gene data show CDR1 as KGHSH and CDR2 as LQKENI. The CDR3 sequence: CASSPQIMNTEAFF. The CDR3 DNA reads as TGTGCCAGCTCACCTCAGATCATGAACACTGAAGCTTTCTTT.

The rearrangement uses TRBV28 and TRBJ2-7; 8 nucleotides align to TRBD1. CDR3 length equals 14 residues. Germline lookup yields CDR1 MDHEN and CDR2 SYDVKM. J lost 6 bases, V lost 5 bases, and 9 bases had no gene match. This CDR3 is CASSTGQGRSEQYF. The CDR3 nucleotides are TGTGCCAGCAGTACAGGACAGGGTCGCTCCGAGCAGTACTTC.

This clone appeared a few times. The CDR3 nucleotides are TGTGCCTGGAGTGTTACCGGTCGCACAGATACGCAGTATTTT. It yields the protein CAWSVTGRTDTQYF. The chain couples TRBV30 to TRBJ2-3; D gene ambiguous. The germline gives CDR1 GTSNPN, CDR2 SVGIG (reference sequence). The ends were cut back, 0 bases at V and 1 base at J, with 8 bases in the middle. This CDR3 has 14 amino acids.

The rearrangement links TRBV5-1 to TRBJ2-7; possibly TRBD2 for D (7 bases). Deletions cut 5 bases from V and 0 bases from J, with 15 bases between. This CDR3 region has 15 residues. Germline lookup yields CDR1 SGHRS and CDR2 YFSETQ. The CDR3 DNA reads TGCGCCAGCAGGCCTGAAGGGGGGGGCTCCTACGAGCAGTACTTC. This codes for CASRPEGGGSYEQYF.

This chain joins TRBV7-2 and TRBJ2-1; 7 positions match TRBD2. Germline loops: CDR1 SGHTA, CDR2 FQGNSA. CDR3 length: 13 amino acids. V shed 8 bases, J shed 4 bases, and the junction held 5 bases outside the gene matches. CDR3 loop: CASGPAGYNEQFF. CDR3 coding DNA: TGTGCCAGCGGCCCAGCGGGGTACAATGAGCAGTTCTTC.

This chain links TRBV7-9 with TRBJ2-2; the D gene is possibly TRBD1 (5 bases). Trimming pared 4 bases from V and 6 bases from J, leaving 18 bases between. The V gene's germline CDR1 is SEHNR and CDR2 FQNEAQ (reference sequence). The CDR3 extends over 16 amino acids. The CDR3 loop is CASSYQTGGGAGELFF. CDR3 DNA: TGTGCCAGCAGCTATCAAACAGGTGGTGGGGCCGGGGAGCTGTTTTTT.

The genes are TRBV23-1 and TRBJ2-7; TRBD1 agrees at 11 bases. TRBV23-1 is an ORF, and what it does is uncertain. This CDR3 has 15 residues. V dropped 2 bases and J dropped 5; count of bases not matched to a gene: 5. The CDR3: CASSQLPGQGDEQYF. The CDR3 DNA reads TGCGCCAGCAGTCAACTCCCGGGACAGGGGGACGAGCAGTACTTC.

The chain is built from TRBV6-5 and TRBJ1-1, with 10 positions matching TRBD1. This CDR3 spans 15 amino acids. Germline V CDR1 and CDR2: MNHEY, SVGAGI. With 0 bases clipped from V and 3 bases from J, the junction kept 1 base outside the gene matches. The CDR3 protein is CASSYSTGGDTEAFF. For the CDR3, the DNA is TGTGCCAGCAGTTACTCGACAGGGGGCGACACTGAAGCTTTCTTT.

The rearrangement uses TRBV11-1 and TRBJ2-3; TRBD2 agrees at 10 bases. There are 15 residues in the CDR3. Germline trimming cut 5 bases from V and 2 bases from J; bases unmatched to any gene: 4. Germline V CDR1 and CDR2: SGHAT, FQDESV (reference sequence). The CDR3 region is CASSVSGGITDTQYF. The CDR3 region has the DNA TGTGCCAGCAGCGTTAGCGGGGGGATCACAGATACGCAGTATTTT.

J is TRBJ2-2 and V is TRBV11-2; TRBD2 agrees at 13 bases. The germline gives CDR1 SGHAT, CDR2 FQNNGV. The length of the CDR3 is 17 residues. The J segment lost 5 bases and the V segment lost 5 bases, leaving 8 bases of the junction unmatched. In nucleotides, the CDR3 is TGTGCCAGCAGCATAACTAGCGGGGGGGCTGGGACCGGGGAGCTGTTTTTT. Its protein is CASSITSGGAGTGELFF.